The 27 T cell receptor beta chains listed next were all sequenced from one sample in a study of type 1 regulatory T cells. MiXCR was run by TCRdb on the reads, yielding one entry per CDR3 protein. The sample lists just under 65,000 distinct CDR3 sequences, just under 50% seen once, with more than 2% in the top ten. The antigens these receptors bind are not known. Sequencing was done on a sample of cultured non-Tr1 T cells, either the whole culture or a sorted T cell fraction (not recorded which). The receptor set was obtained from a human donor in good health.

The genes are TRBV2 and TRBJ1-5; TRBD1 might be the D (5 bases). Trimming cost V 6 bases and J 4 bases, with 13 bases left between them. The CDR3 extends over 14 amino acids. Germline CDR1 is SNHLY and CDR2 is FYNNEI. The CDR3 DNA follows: TGTGCCAGCAGGGGAGGGACCACGAATCAGCCCCAGCATTTT. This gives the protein CASRGGTTNQPQHF.

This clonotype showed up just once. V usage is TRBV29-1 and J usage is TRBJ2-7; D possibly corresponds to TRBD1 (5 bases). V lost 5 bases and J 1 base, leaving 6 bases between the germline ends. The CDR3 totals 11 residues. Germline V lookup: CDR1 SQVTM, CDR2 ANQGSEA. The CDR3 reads CSVQGSYEQYF. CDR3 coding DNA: TGCAGCGTTCAGGGATCCTACGAGCAGTACTTC.

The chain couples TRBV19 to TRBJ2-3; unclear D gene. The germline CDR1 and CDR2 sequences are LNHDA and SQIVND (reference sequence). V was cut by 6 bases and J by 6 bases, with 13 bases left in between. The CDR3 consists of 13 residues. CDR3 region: CASSGPFADTQYF. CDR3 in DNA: TGTGCCAGTAGCGGCCCCTTCGCGGATACGCAGTATTTT.

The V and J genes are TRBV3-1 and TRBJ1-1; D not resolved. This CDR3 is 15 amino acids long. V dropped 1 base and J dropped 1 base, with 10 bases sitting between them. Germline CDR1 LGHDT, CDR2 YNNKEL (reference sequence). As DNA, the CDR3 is TGTGCCAGCAGCCAAGTTTGGACCGGGAACACTGAAGCTTTCTTT. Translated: CASSQVWTGNTEAFF.

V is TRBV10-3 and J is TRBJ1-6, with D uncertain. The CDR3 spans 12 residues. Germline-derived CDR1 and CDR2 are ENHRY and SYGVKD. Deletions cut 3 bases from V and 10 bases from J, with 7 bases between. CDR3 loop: CAISDPLSPLHF. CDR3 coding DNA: TGTGCCATCAGTGATCCATTATCACCCCTCCACTTT.

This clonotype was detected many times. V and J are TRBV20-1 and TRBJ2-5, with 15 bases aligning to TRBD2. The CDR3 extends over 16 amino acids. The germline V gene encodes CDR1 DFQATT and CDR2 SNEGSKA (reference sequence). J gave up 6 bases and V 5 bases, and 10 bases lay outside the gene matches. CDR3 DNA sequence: TGCAGTGCTTCCGGGACTAGCGGGGGGCAGATGAAGACCCAGTACTTC. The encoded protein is CSASGTSGGQMKTQYF.

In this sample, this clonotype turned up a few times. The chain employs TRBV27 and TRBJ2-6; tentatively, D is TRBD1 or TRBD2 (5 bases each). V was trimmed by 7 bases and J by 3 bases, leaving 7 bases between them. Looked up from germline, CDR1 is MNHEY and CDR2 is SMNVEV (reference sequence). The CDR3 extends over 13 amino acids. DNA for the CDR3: TGTGCCAGCACAGGGAGTGGGGCCAACGTCCTGACTTTC. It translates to CASTGSGANVLTF. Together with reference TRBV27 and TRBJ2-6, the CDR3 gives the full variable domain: EAQVTQNPRYLITVTGKKLTVTCSQNMNHEYMSWYRQDPGLGLRQIYYSMNVEVTDKGDVPEGYKVSRKEKRNFPLILESPSPNQTSLYFCASTGSGANVLTFGAGSRLTVL.

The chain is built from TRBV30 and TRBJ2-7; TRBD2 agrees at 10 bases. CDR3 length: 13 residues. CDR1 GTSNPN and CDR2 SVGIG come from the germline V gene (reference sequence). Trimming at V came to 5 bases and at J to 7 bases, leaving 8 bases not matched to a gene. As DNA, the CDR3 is TGTGCCTGGCGACCGGGACTAGCGTGGGAGCAGTACTTC. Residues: CAWRPGLAWEQYF.

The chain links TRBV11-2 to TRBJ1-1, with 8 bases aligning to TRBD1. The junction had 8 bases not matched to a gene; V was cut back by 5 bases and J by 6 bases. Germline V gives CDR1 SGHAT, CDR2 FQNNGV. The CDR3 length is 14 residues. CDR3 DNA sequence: TGTGCCAGCAGCCAGGACAGGGCAGTTTCTGAAGCTTTCTTT. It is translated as CASSQDRAVSEAFF.

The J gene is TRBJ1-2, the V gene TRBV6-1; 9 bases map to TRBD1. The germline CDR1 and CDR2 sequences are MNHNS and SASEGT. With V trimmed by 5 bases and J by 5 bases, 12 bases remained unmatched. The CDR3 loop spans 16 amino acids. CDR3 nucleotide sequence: TGTGCCAGCAGTAAGAGGCCGGGACAGGGCGAGTATGGCTACACCTTC. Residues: CASSKRPGQGEYGYTF.

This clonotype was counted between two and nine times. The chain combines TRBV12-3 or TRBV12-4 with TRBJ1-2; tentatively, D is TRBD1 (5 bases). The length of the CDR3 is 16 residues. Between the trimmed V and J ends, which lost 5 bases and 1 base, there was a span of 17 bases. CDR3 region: CASSLVAGGNNYGYTF. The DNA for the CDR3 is TGTGCCAGCAGTCTCGTCGCGGGGGGGAATAACTATGGCTACACCTTC.

The CDR3 DNA reads as TGTGCCAGCAGTTCCGGAGACATGACCAACCGGGCAGATACGCAGTATTTT. Its translation is CASSSGDMTNRADTQYF. V is TRBV28 and J is TRBJ2-3; D is ambiguous. With 4 bases removed from V and 4 bases from J, the gap between germline ends came to 21 bases. Per germline, CDR1 MDHEN and CDR2 SYDVKM. This CDR3 region has 17 residues.

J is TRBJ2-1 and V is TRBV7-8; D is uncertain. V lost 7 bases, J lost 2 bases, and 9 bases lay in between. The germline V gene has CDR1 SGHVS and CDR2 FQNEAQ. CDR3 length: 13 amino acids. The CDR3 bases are TGTGCCAGCACCTCAACAGCCTACAATGAGCAGTTCTTC. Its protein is CASTSTAYNEQFF.

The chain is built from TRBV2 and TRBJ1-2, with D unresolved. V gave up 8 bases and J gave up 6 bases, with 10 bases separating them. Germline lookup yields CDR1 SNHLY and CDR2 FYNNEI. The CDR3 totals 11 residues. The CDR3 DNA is TGTGCCAGCGGGAGTCCGGATGGCTACACCTTC. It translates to CASGSPDGYTF.

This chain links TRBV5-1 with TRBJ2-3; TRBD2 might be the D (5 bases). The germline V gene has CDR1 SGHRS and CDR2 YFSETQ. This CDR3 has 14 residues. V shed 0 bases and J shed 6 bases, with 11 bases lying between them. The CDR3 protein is CASSLAVEGDTQYF. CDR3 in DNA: TGCGCCAGCAGCTTGGCTGTTGAGGGTGATACGCAGTATTTT.

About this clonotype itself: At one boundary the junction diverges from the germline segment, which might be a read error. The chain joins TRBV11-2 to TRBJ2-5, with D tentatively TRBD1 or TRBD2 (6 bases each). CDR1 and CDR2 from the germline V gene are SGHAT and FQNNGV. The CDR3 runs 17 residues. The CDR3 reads CASSPGAAALKGEIQYF. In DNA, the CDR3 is TGTGCCAGCAGCCCGGGGGCGGCCGCTCTTAAGGGAGAGATCCAGTACTTC.

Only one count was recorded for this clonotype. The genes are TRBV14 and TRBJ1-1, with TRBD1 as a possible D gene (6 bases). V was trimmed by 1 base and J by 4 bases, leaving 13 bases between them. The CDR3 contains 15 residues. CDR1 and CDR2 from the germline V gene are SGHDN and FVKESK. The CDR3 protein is CASSQANRGGTEAFF. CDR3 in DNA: TGTGCCAGCAGCCAAGCTAATAGGGGGGGCACTGAAGCTTTCTTT.

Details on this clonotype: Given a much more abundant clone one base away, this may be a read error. The CDR3 coding sequence is TGCAGTGCTAGACGGGCAAATACGCAGTATTTT. It is translated as CSARRANTQYF. The J gene is TRBJ2-3, the V gene TRBV20-1; D unclear. V gave up 2 bases and J gave up 7 bases, with 7 bases separating them. Germline-derived CDR1 and CDR2 are DFQATT and SNEGSKA (reference sequence). This CDR3 spans 11 amino acids.

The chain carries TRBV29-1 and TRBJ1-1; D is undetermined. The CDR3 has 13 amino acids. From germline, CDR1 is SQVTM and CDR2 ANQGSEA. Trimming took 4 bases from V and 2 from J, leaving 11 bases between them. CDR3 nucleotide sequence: TGCAGCGTTGGTAGAGGGCAAAACACTGAAGCTTTCTTT. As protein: CSVGRGQNTEAFF. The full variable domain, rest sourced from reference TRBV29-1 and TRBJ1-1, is SAVISQKPSRDICQRGTSLTIQCQVDSQVTMMFWYRQQPGQSLTLIATANQGSEATYESGFVIDKFPISRPNLTFSTLTVSNMSPEDSSIYLCSVGRGQNTEAFFGQGTRLTVV.

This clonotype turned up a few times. The CDR3 sequence: CASSLAYTEAFF. For the CDR3, the DNA is TGTGCCAGCAGCTTAGCGTACACTGAAGCTTTCTTT. This sequence joins TRBV7-2 and TRBJ1-1; no clear D. The germline V and J ends were trimmed by 0 bases and 3 bases, with 2 bases remaining between them. This CDR3 region has 12 residues. Germline lookup yields CDR1 SGHTA and CDR2 FQGNSA.

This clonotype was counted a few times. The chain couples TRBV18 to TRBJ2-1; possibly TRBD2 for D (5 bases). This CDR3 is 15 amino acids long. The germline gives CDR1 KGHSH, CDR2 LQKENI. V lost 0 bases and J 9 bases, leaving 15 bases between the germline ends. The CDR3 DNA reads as TGTGCCAGCTCACCACCGCAGCCAAGGGAGTCTGAGCAGTTCTTC. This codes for CASSPPQPRESEQFF.

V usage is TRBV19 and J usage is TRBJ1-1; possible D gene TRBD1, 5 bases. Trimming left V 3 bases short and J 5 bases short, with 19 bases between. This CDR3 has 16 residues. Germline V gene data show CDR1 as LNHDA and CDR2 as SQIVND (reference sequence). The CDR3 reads CASSIKASQGRTEAFF. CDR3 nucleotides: TGTGCCAGTAGTATTAAAGCGTCTCAGGGAAGAACTGAAGCTTTCTTT.

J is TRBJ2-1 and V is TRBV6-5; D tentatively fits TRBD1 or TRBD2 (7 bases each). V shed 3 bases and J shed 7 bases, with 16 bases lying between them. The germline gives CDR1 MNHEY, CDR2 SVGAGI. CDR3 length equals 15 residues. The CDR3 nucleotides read TGTGCCAGCAGTTATCAGGGGGGGCTGGTGAATGAGCAGTTCTTC. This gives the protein CASSYQGGLVNEQFF.

CDR3 DNA sequence: TGCAGCGTTGGCGCAGACGACCACCCCTACGAGCAGTACTTC. Protein product: CSVGADDHPYEQYF. The V and J genes are TRBV29-1 and TRBJ2-7; unclear D gene. Between the trimmed V and J ends, which lost 4 bases and 2 bases, there was a span of 15 bases. The CDR3 spans 14 residues. Germline values: CDR1 SQVTM, CDR2 ANQGSEA.

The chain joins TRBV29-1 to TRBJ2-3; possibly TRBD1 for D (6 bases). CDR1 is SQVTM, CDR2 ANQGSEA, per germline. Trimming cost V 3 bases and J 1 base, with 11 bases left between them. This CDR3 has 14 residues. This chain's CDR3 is CSVEGRGGTDTQYF. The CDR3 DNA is TGCAGCGTTGAGGGCAGGGGTGGCACAGATACGCAGTATTTT.

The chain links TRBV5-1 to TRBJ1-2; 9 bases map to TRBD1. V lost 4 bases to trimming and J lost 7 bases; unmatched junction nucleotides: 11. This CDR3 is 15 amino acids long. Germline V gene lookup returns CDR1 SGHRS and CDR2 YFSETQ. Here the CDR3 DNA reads TGCGCCAGCAGCCCCAAAGTAGGGACAGGGAGTGGCTACACCTTC. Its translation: CASSPKVGTGSGYTF.

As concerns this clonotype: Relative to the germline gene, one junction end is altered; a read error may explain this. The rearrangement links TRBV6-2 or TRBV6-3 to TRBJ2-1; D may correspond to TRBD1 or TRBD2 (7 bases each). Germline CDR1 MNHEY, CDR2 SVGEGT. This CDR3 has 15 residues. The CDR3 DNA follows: TGTGCCAGCAGTCAACTAAGACAGGGAGGGAATGCGCAGTTCTTC. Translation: CASSQLRQGGNAQFF.